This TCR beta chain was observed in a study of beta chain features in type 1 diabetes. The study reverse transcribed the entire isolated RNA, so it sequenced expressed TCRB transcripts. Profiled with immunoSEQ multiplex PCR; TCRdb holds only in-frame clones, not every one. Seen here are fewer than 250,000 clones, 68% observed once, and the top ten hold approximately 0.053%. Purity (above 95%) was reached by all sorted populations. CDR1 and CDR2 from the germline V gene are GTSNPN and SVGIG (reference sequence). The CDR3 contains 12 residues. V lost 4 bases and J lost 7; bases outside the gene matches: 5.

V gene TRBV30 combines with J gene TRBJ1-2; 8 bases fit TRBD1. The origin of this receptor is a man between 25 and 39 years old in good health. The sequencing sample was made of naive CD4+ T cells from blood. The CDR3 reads CAWISRGPGYTF. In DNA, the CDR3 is TGTGCCTGGATCAGCAGGGGGCCTGGCTACACCTTC.